This T cell receptor beta chain was observed in a study of OX40 agonist ivuxolimab in advanced cancers. The CDR3 consists of 14 residues. CDR1 and CDR2 from the germline V gene are WSHSY and SAAADI. V shed 4 bases and J shed 1 base, with 11 bases lying between them. Sequenced by immunoSEQ multiplex PCR; TCRdb stores in-frame clones only, minus some. The table includes approximately 20,000 clones, 86% detected once. The source material was CD4+ or CD8+ T cells sorted from blood, sampled in a trial of the OX40 agonist ivuxolimab. The chain uses TRBV10-2 and TRBJ2-7; a weak D match, TRBD1 (6 bases). The receptor was isolated from an adult with an advanced solid tumor such as melanoma, head and neck, liver or kidney cancer. DNA of the CDR3: TGCGCCAGCAGTGGGACAGAGACTTCCTACGAGCAGTACTTC. Its protein product is CASSGTETSYEQYF.